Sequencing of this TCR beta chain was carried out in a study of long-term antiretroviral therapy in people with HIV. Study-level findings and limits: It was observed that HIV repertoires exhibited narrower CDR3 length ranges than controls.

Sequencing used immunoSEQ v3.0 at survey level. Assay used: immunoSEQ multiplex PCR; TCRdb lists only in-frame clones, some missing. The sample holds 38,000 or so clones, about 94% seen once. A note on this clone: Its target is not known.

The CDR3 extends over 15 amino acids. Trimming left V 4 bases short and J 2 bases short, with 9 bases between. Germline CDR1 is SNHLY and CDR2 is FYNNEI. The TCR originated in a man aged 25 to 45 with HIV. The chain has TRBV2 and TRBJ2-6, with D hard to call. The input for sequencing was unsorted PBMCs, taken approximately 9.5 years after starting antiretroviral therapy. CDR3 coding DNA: TGTGCCAGCAGTGGCACCCGAACTGGGGCCAACGTCCTGACTTTC. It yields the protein CASSGTRTGANVLTF.